A selection of T cell receptor beta chains follows, all from one sample in a study of fetal regulatory T cell absence and autoimmunity. TCRdb's copy holds only in-frame clones and misses some; the assay was immunoSEQ multiplex PCR. The table shows approximately 49,000 clones, with roughly 80% occurring only once. The sequencing sample was made of cord blood. The source of these receptors is a newborn boy with IPEX syndrome. CDR3s include the opening cysteine and the closing phenylalanine or tryptophan. A D gene is named only where the DNA matches it firmly. Size is omitted from some rows. Given values are once, few, many or a class for expanded clones.

V gene	D gene	J gene	clone size	CDR3 DNA	CDR3 protein
TRBV2	-	TRBJ1-2	-	TGTGCCAGCAGTGAGGGGGGGGCTGGCTATGGCTACACCTTC	CASSEGGAGYGYTF
TRBV11-3	-	TRBJ1-2	-	TGTGCCAGCAGCGCAATTAACTATGGCTACACCTTC	CASSAINYGYTF
TRBV5-1	TRBD1	TRBJ1-4	-	TGCGCCAGCAGCTCTATCGGGACAGGCCATGAAAAACTGTTTTTT	CASSSIGTGHEKLFF
TRBV11-2	-	TRBJ1-2	-	TGTGCCAGCAGCTTAGACGGCATTAACTATGGCTACACCTTC	CASSLDGINYGYTF
TRBV12-1	-	TRBJ2-3	once	TGTGCCAGCAGCCCCGACCCTACTAGCGGAGAGTCATTGGGAGATACGCAGTATTTT	CASSPDPTSGESLGDTQYF
TRBV7-9	-	TRBJ2-7	-	TGTGCCAGCAGCTTAGATTCTGGGGTCGGGACGTACGAGCAGTACTTC	CASSLDSGVGTYEQYF
TRBV7-9	-	TRBJ2-7	-	TGTGCCAGCAGCTTACAGGGCGAGCAGTACTTC	CASSLQGEQYF
TRBV7-9	-	TRBJ2-1	-	TGTGCCAGCAGCTGGCCCCCCGGGACTCATGACAATGAGCAGTTCTTC	CASSWPPGTHDNEQFF
TRBV11-3	-	TRBJ1-2	-	TGTGCCAGCAGCTTATCCGGGGCAGGGGCTCGTGGAGGTGGCTACACCTTC	CASSLSGAGARGGGYTF
TRBV9	TRBD1	TRBJ2-3	-	TGTGCCAGCAGCGTAGGGCAGGGGGCAGATACGCAGTATTTT	CASSVGQGADTQYF
TRBV5-5	-	TRBJ2-7	-	TGTGCCAGCAATGGGAAGACCTACGAGCAGTACTTC	CASNGKTYEQYF
TRBV7-2	TRBD2	TRBJ2-1	-	TGTGCCAGCAGCGCTAGCGGGAGTAACTACAATGAGCAGTTCTTC	CASSASGSNYNEQFF
TRBV11-3	-	TRBJ2-2	-	TGTGCCAGCAGTTACATCGCGAACACCGGGGAGCTGTTTTTT	CASSYIANTGELFF
TRBV9	-	TRBJ2-3	-	TGTGCCAGCAGCGTAGTACCAGGGACACGGACAGATACGCAGTATTTT	CASSVVPGTRTDTQYF
TRBV5-1	-	TRBJ2-3	-	TGCGCCAGCAGATGGGACACCCGCACAGATACGCAGTATTTT	CASRWDTRTDTQYF
TRBV19	-	TRBJ2-1	once	TGTGCCAGTAGTATCGGGAACACTGGCAATGAGCAGTTCTTC	CASSIGNTGNEQFF
TRBV5-6	-	TRBJ2-5	-	TGTGCCAGCAGCTTGGAGAGGTTCTGGGGGCAAGAGACCCAGTACTTC	CASSLERFWGQETQYF
TRBV6-1	-	TRBJ2-2	-	TGTGCCAGCAGTGAGGAACCGTACACCGGGGAGCTGTTTTTT	CASSEEPYTGELFF
TRBV5-1	-	TRBJ1-2	few	TGCGCCAGCAGCTTGGCCGGCACCTATGGCTACACCTTC	CASSLAGTYGYTF
TRBV7-2	TRBD1	TRBJ1-2	-	TGTGCCAGCAGCCCCTACAGGGGATCGAGTAACTATGGCTACACCTTC	CASSPYRGSSNYGYTF
TRBV19	-	TRBJ2-2	-	TGTGCCAGTAGAGGGGTAGCGCCCACCGGGGAGCTGTTTTTT	CASRGVAPTGELFF
TRBV21-1	-	TRBJ2-5	-	TGTGCCAGCAGCAAAGAGGGACAGGGTGAGACCCAGTACTTC	CASSKEGQGETQYF
TRBV5-1	TRBD1	TRBJ1-4	-	TGCGCCAGCAGCGTGACAGGGGGCGGTGAAAAACTGTTTTTT	CASSVTGGGEKLFF
TRBV6-5	-	TRBJ1-3	once	TGTGCCAGCACTCGGGACGTCTCTGGAAACACCATATATTTT	CASTRDVSGNTIYF
TRBV5-8	-	TRBJ2-7	-	TGTGCCAGCAGCGGCCGGGATCCCCCCGAGCAGTACTTC	CASSGRDPPEQYF
TRBV25-1	-	TRBJ2-7	-	TGTGCCAGCAGTGAACTGGAAATTGGCCACGAGCAGTACTTC	CASSELEIGHEQYF
TRBV30	TRBD2	TRBJ2-1	-	TGTGCCTGGAGCCTGGGGCTAGCGGGCGGGAATGAGCAGTTCTTC	CAWSLGLAGGNEQFF
TRBV30	-	TRBJ2-2	once	TGTGCCTGGAGTGTACTAATATGGGGGCAGTACCCCAACCTAAACACCGGGGAGCTGTTTTTT	CAWSVLIWGQYPNLNTGELFF
TRBV10-3	-	TRBJ1-3	-	TGTGCCATCGGGATCTCTGGAAACACCATATATTTT	CAIGISGNTIYF
TRBV5-1	TRBD2	TRBJ2-1	-	TGCGCCAGCAGCACCGGGACTAGCGACACCAATGAGCAGTTCTTC	CASSTGTSDTNEQFF
TRBV19	TRBD1	TRBJ2-1	once	TGTGCCAGTAGTATAGGCAGGGGGAATGAGCAGTTCTTC	CASSIGRGNEQFF
TRBV7-2	-	TRBJ2-1	-	TGTGCCAGCAGCTTAGTGCCTTACAATGAGCAGTTCTTC	CASSLVPYNEQFF
TRBV6-1	TRBD2	TRBJ2-1	-	TGTGCCAGCAGTGAGGGGGGGGTTTACAATGAGCAGTTCTTC	CASSEGGVYNEQFF
TRBV6-1	-	TRBJ1-2	-	TGTGCCAGCAGCCCCGGACAAGTAGCTAACTATGGCTACACCTTC	CASSPGQVANYGYTF
TRBV6-5	-	TRBJ1-4	-	TGTGCCAGCAGTTACTTGGGCAGACCTAATGAAAAACTGTTTTTT	CASSYLGRPNEKLFF
TRBV19	-	TRBJ2-5	-	TGTGCCAGTAGTATATCTAGCGCCCAAGAGACCCAGTACTTC	CASSISSAQETQYF
TRBV7-2	-	TRBJ2-6	-	TGTGCCAGCAGCTTACGGCGGGGTGGTGGGGCCAACGTCCTGACTTTC	CASSLRRGGGANVLTF
TRBV21-1	-	TRBJ1-6	-	TGTGCCAGCAGCAAAAAGAAAAAGAACACCAGAGAGTTGAACTTACCCGCTTATAATTCACCCCTCCACTTT	CASSKKKKNTRELNLPAYNSPLHF
TRBV7-9	TRBD1	TRBJ2-5	-	TGTGCCAGCAGCCCTCGACAGGGACCAGAGACCCAGTACTTC	CASSPRQGPETQYF
TRBV4-1	-	TRBJ1-1	-	TGCGCCAGCAGCCAAGAGACCGGGAGGTGGAACACTGAAGCTTTCTTT	CASSQETGRWNTEAFF
TRBV13	-	TRBJ2-1	-	TGTGCCAGCAGCCCCGGGGTGGCCAGGGACAATGAGCAGTTCTTC	CASSPGVARDNEQFF
TRBV27	-	TRBJ1-6	few	TGTGCCAGCAGTGCCCTTTTGGGAGGGCCCCTCCACTTT	CASSALLGGPLHF
TRBV10-3	TRBD1	TRBJ1-3	-	TGTGCCACTCGGGACAGCATCTCTGGAAACACCATATATTTT	CATRDSISGNTIYF
TRBV7-2	TRBD2	TRBJ2-3	-	TGTGCCAGCAGCTTAGGCGGGCTAGCGGGGGCCGGGGATACGCAGTATTTT	CASSLGGLAGAGDTQYF
TRBV12-5	-	TRBJ2-5	-	TGTGCTAGTGGTTTGAGGGGGGGGGCTACGGAGACCCAGTACTTC	CASGLRGGATETQYF